The 23 T cell receptor beta chains in this list originate from one sample, sequenced in a study of TIL therapy for anti-PD-1-resistant metastatic lung cancer. As for time point: pre-treatment sample, taken before nivolumab and TIL therapy. Sequencing used immunoSEQ v3. Profiling relied on immunoSEQ multiplex PCR, and the TCRdb table lists in-frame clones only, not all of them. The sample records around 50,000 clones, less than 85% being singletons. The sample here was blood, taken at baseline. These TCRs come from a person between 25 and 79 years old with non-small cell lung cancer.

This chain joins TRBV18 and TRBJ2-7; 13 nucleotides line up with TRBD2. Germline CDR1 reads KGHSH; CDR2 reads LQKENI. The CDR3 is made up of 19 amino acids. The junction had 14 bases not matched to a gene; V was cut back by 3 bases and J by 3 bases. CDR3: CASSPLPGTSGDTFYEQYF. In DNA form, the CDR3 reads TGTGCCAGCTCACCTCTCCCGGGGACTAGCGGGGACACGTTCTACGAGCAGTACTTC.

The rearrangement uses TRBV9 and TRBJ2-1; D remains unclear. Per germline, CDR1 SGDLS and CDR2 YYNGEE. The length of the CDR3 is 16 residues. Trimming shortened V by 0 bases and J by 0 bases, and 10 bases separated the two germline ends. The DNA of the CDR3 is TGTGCCAGCAGCGTAGTCAACTATAGCTCCTACAATGAGCAGTTCTTC. This codes for CASSVVNYSSYNEQFF.

This clone is a singleton in its sample. The chain is built from TRBV7-6 and TRBJ2-2; 9 bases are a match to TRBD2. J was trimmed by 7 bases and V by 2 bases; bases with no gene match: 8. CDR1 and CDR2 from the germline V gene are SGHVS and FNYEAQ. CDR3 length: 16 amino acids. In DNA, the CDR3 is TGTGCCAGCAGCTTACTTAGCGGGAGAAACGTCGGGGAGCTGTTTTTT. Translated: CASSLLSGRNVGELFF.

The chain recombines TRBV11-2 with TRBJ2-7; D not resolved. The CDR3 has 13 amino acids. Germline values: CDR1 SGHAT, CDR2 FQNNGV. V was trimmed by 6 bases and J by 6 bases, leaving 15 bases between them. The chain's CDR3 is CASRRTVESEQYF. Here the CDR3 DNA reads TGTGCCAGCAGACGAACTGTTGAATCCGAGCAGTACTTC.

The CDR3 region is CASSFYFRDRADYGYTF. CDR3 nucleotides: TGTGCCAGCAGCTTTTATTTCCGGGACAGGGCTGACTATGGCTACACCTTC. The V and J genes are TRBV5-8 and TRBJ1-2, with 9 bases matching TRBD1. CDR1 is SGHTS, CDR2 YDEGEE, per germline. The CDR3 spans 17 residues. The trim removed 2 bases at V and 3 bases at J, leaving 11 bases unmatched.

The chain employs TRBV5-4 and TRBJ2-7, with D possibly TRBD1 on 6 matching bases. Germline V gene lookup returns CDR1 SGHNT and CDR2 YYREEE (reference sequence). V was cut by 4 bases and J by 0 bases, with 14 bases left in between. This CDR3 comprises 15 residues. The CDR3: CASSRRGEASYEQYF. The CDR3 DNA follows: TGTGCCAGCAGCCGCAGGGGCGAAGCCTCCTACGAGCAGTACTTC.

The V and J genes are TRBV29-1 and TRBJ1-1; D is uncertain. The CDR3 contains 11 residues. V was pared by 7 bases and J by 11 bases, with 17 bases between. CDR1 is SQVTM and CDR2 is ANQGSEA in the germline V gene. The CDR3 bases are TGCAGCGGCGTCGACACCAGGAGGGCTTTCTTT. Translating gives CSGVDTRRAFF.

The rearrangement links TRBV28 to TRBJ2-7, with D unclear. V shed 7 bases and J shed 6 bases, with 13 bases lying between them. Per germline, CDR1 MDHEN and CDR2 SYDVKM. CDR3 length: 12 residues. Written as DNA, the CDR3 is TGTGCCAGCAAACTCCTAGGCGGCGAGCAGTACTTC. This encodes CASKLLGGEQYF.

V is TRBV18 and J is TRBJ2-7, with D possibly called TRBD1 or TRBD2 (5 bases each). CDR1 and CDR2 from the germline V gene are KGHSH and LQKENI. Trimming cost V 3 bases and J 4 bases, with 10 bases left between them. The length of the CDR3 is 13 residues. CDR3 amino acids: CASSPRGRYEQYF. CDR3 in DNA: TGTGCCAGCTCACCGAGGGGAAGGTACGAGCAGTACTTC.

The chain uses TRBV19 and TRBJ2-2; 10 bases are a match to TRBD2. Trimming at V came to 4 bases and at J to 7 bases, leaving 9 bases not matched to a gene. Germline assignment: CDR1 LNHDA and CDR2 SQIVND (reference sequence). The CDR3 runs 16 residues. This CDR3 reads CASSTRGAGGNGELFF. The CDR3, as DNA: TGTGCCAGTAGTACTCGGGGAGCGGGAGGGAACGGGGAGCTGTTTTTT. Together with reference TRBV19 and TRBJ2-2, the CDR3 gives the full variable domain: DGGITQSPKYLFRKEGQNVTLSCEQNLNHDAMYWYRQDPGQGLRLIYYSQIVNDFQKGDIAEGYSVSREKKESFPLTVTSAQKNPTAFYLCASSTRGAGGNGELFFGEGSRLTVL.

The rearrangement links TRBV7-9 to TRBJ2-3; D unresolved. The CDR3 extends over 15 amino acids. Germline V lookup: CDR1 SEHNR, CDR2 FQNEAQ (reference sequence). The V end lost 3 bases, the J end lost 1 base, and 11 bases lay between the germline ends. The CDR3 sequence is CASSFRRVGTDTQYF. The CDR3 bases are TGTGCCAGCAGCTTTCGAAGGGTTGGCACAGATACGCAGTATTTT.

The gene calls are TRBV5-1 and TRBJ2-2; 7 bases align to TRBD1. V dropped 1 base and J dropped 6; count of bases not matched to a gene: 9. Germline assignment: CDR1 SGHRS and CDR2 YFSETQ. This CDR3 is 16 amino acids long. The CDR3 bases are TGCGCCAGCAGCTTGATAACAGGGGTAGTGGCCGGGGAGCTGTTTTTT. It encodes CASSLITGVVAGELFF.

This clone was seen more than once but under ten times. This sequence joins TRBV13 and TRBJ1-6; a possible D gene is TRBD1 (6 bases). Deletions cut 5 bases from V and 6 bases from J, with 17 bases between. The CDR3 totals 16 residues. Germline V gene data show CDR1 as PRHDT and CDR2 as FYEKMQ (reference sequence). DNA of the CDR3: TGTGCCAGCAGCCCCCGGGGACACGAATCTAATTCACCCCTCCACTTT. Its translation: CASSPRGHESNSPLHF.

The chain links TRBV10-3 to TRBJ1-2; 8 positions agree with TRBD1. This CDR3 has 13 residues. The germline V gene encodes CDR1 ENHRY and CDR2 SYGVKD. Unmatched junction bases numbered 7, after V lost 6 bases and J lost 7 bases. CDR3 loop: CAIRPTGAGGYTF. The CDR3 DNA is TGTGCCATCAGGCCGACAGGGGCAGGTGGCTACACCTTC.

The chain carries TRBV4-3 and TRBJ2-3; 8 nucleotides match TRBD2. The trim removed 1 base at V and 7 bases at J, leaving 7 bases unmatched. This CDR3 is built from 15 residues. CDR1 is LGHNA and CDR2 is YSLEER in the germline V gene. CDR3 in amino acids: CASSQGTSYVNTQYF. CDR3 coding DNA: TGCGCCAGCAGCCAAGGGACTAGCTATGTCAATACGCAGTATTTT.

This chain joins TRBV5-4 and TRBJ2-2; no clear D. The V gene's germline CDR1 is SGHNT and CDR2 YYREEE (reference sequence). Trimming left V 6 bases short and J 0 bases short, with 18 bases between. This CDR3 region has 17 residues. CDR3 nucleotide sequence: TGTGCCAGCACCTCCATATTGCTGGGCGCGAACACCGGGGAGCTGTTTTTT. Translation gives CASTSILLGANTGELFF.

The table lists this clone with a count of one. CDR3 bases: TGTGCCAGCAGTTTATCCTGGCCGGGACCATACGAGCAGTACTTC. Its translation: CASSLSWPGPYEQYF. The chain combines TRBV27 with TRBJ2-7; D may be TRBD1 or TRBD2 (5 bases each). CDR3 length equals 15 residues. Trimming stripped 0 bases from V and 4 bases from J, with 13 bases between. Germline V lookup: CDR1 MNHEY, CDR2 SMNVEV (reference sequence).

V and J are TRBV6-5 and TRBJ2-7; D is possibly TRBD1 or TRBD2 (6 bases each). V lost 6 bases to trimming and J lost 5 bases, with 17 bases between them. Germline V gene lookup returns CDR1 MNHEY and CDR2 SVGAGI. This CDR3 has 14 residues. CDR3 sequence reads: CASRGGLVIHEQYF. CDR3 DNA sequence: TGTGCCAGCAGGGGGGGCCTAGTGATCCACGAGCAGTACTTC.

This clone was seen only once. The CDR3: CATSRGFASGYEQYF. The CDR3 region has the DNA TGTGCCACCAGCAGAGGATTCGCTAGCGGCTACGAGCAGTACTTC. The chain joins TRBV15 to TRBJ2-7, with 7 bases that match TRBD2. Looked up from germline, CDR1 is LNHNV and CDR2 is YYDKDF (reference sequence). V lost 1 base to trimming and J lost 3 bases; unmatched junction nucleotides: 6. This CDR3 has 15 residues.

V gene TRBV6-1 combines with J gene TRBJ2-6; the D gene could be TRBD1 or TRBD2 (5 bases each). The germline V gene has CDR1 MNHNS and CDR2 SASEGT. This CDR3 spans 17 amino acids. Trimming shortened V by 0 bases and J by 2 bases, and 11 bases separated the two germline ends. The CDR3 DNA reads as TGTGCCAGCAGTGAAGCGGTGGGACGAACTGGGGCCAACGTCCTGACTTTC. Translation gives CASSEAVGRTGANVLTF.

The V and J genes are TRBV5-6 and TRBJ1-1, with 7 bases matching TRBD1. Unmatched junction bases numbered 6, after V lost 2 bases and J lost 11 bases. The germline V gene has CDR1 SGHDT and CDR2 YYEEEE. The CDR3 totals 12 residues. CDR3 coding DNA: TGTGCCAGCAGCTTACAGGACAGGAACGCTTTCTTT. This translates into CASSLQDRNAFF.

This clone was found once. The sample has other DNA sequences that encode this CDR3 too. The CDR3 region has the DNA TGTGCCAGCAGTGAAACCTCAGGGAATCAGCCCCAGCATTTT. This sequence encodes CASSETSGNQPQHF. The J gene is TRBJ1-5, the V gene TRBV6-1; tentative D call: TRBD1 (5 bases). The CDR3 loop spans 14 amino acids. V shed 2 bases and J shed 4 bases, with 9 bases lying between them. Germline V gene lookup returns CDR1 MNHNS and CDR2 SASEGT.

This clone was counted a few times. The chain recombines TRBV5-6 with TRBJ1-1; D remains unclear. The CDR3 totals 12 residues. V was cut by 3 bases and J by 2 bases, with 5 bases left in between. CDR1 and CDR2 (germline): SGHDT, YYEEEE. CDR3 in DNA: TGTGCCAGCAGCTCAACCAACACTGAAGCTTTCTTT. Translated: CASSSTNTEAFF.